Sequencing of this TCR beta chain was carried out in a study of blood T cell repertoires in COVID-19 (dated by TCRdb to 2019 to 2021). About the study as a whole: The collaborator samples originated in the United States, Italy and Spain and spanned the acute and convalescent phases of COVID-19. The prospective study material was composed of cDNA or gDNA derived from T cells, B-cell-depleted T cells, or PBMCs. Subjects who had been exposed to COVID-19, were actively infected with it, or had recovered from it provided the deeply sampled blood TCRbeta repertoires that made up the dataset. A freely available public database, intended as a resource for researchers studying the immune response to SARS-CoV-2, is where the repertoires were released. The samples were drawn from two sources: the first 160 participants of the ongoing ImmuneRACE study, and fewer than 1,500 subjects contributed by 6 global collaborators. A de-identified subject ID, COVID-19 status, age in years and sex were almost always included in the sample metadata. Where available, HLA class I and class II types were taken from metadata supplied by the sample provider and were not determined by assay-based typing.

Another Seattle source contributed samples from volunteer blood donors who had recovered from COVID-19. Whole blood was collected in K2EDTA tubes by collaborating institutions according to the institutions' own protocols. For TCRbeta analysis, collaborators shipped samples as frozen whole blood, isolated PBMCs, or DNA extracted from either of those sample types. Comments on this clone: What antigen it recognizes has not been identified. The sample holds no much larger clone one base away, and base qualities are not on file.

The immunoSEQ Assay, a bias-controlled multiplex PCR, was used to amplify TCRbeta CDR3 regions from genomic DNA. The authors' analysis ran thus. The number of nucleated cells in each sample was estimated by amplification of reference gene primers within the assay. Sequence reads were collapsed and filtered to measure the absolute abundance of every unique TCRbeta CDR3 rearrangement. For each sample, productive Simpson clonality was calculated by taking the square root of Simpson's diversity index across productive rearrangements. TCRdb took over this immuneACCESS table, retaining in-frame rearrangements with V and J assigned. Such tables are incomplete; in checked studies, under half of the missing clones stem from an unresolved V gene, and the remainder is unexplained. V and J calls and clone size come straight from that table; D and trimming were deduced from the DNA. This sample has approximately 190,000 clones in its table, and approximately 91% of those were observed once. Around 6.6% of the sample is in the top ten clones.

The cysteine opens and the phenylalanine closes a CDR3 of 13 amino acids. The retained sequence is limited to the CDR3, 39 bases, with the frame set at the first base. The germline V gene encodes CDR1 GTSNPN and CDR2 SVGIG (reference sequence). The V and J ends are trimmed by 7 bases and 4 bases, leaving 16 bases between them. The study at large found these results: The quantity of clinical and demographic metadata differed by source and by participant and was supplied without curation.

What was sequenced was peripheral blood. The TCR comes from a woman in her 40s who had recovered from COVID-19. The chain was built from TRBV30 and TRBJ1-2; possibly the D gene is TRBD1, per 5 matching bases. In nucleotides, the sequence is TGTGCCTATCTGTGGGACTTTCGCTATGGCTACACCTTC. This translates into CAYLWDFRYGYTF.